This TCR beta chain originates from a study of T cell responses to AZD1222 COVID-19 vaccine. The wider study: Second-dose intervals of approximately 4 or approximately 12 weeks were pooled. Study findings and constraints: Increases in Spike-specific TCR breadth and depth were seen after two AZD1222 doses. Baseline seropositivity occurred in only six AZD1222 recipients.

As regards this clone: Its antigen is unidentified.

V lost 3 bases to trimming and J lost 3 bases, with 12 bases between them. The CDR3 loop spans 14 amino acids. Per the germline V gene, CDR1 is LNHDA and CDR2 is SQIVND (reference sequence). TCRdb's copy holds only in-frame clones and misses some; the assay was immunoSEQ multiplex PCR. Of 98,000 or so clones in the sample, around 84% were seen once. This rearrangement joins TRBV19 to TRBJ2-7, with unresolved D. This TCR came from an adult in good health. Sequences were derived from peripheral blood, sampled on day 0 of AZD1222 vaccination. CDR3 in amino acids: CASSMSGTFYEQYF. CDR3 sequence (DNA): TGTGCCAGTAGTATGTCAGGAACCTTCTACGAGCAGTACTTC.